These 29 T cell receptor beta chains originate from one sample sequenced in a study of blood T cell repertoires in COVID-19. TCRdb keeps only in-frame clones here, not all; method: immunoSEQ multiplex PCR. Of approximately 310,000 clones in the sample, roughly 91% are singletons; the top ten hold 1%. Sequencing was performed on peripheral blood. These receptors all come from a man aged 45-60 years with active or convalescent COVID-19.

The chain uses TRBV11-2 and TRBJ2-7; 9 bases match TRBD1. After removal of 5 bases from V and 2 bases from J, the junction contained 4 bases not matched to a gene. Germline V gene lookup returns CDR1 SGHAT and CDR2 FQNNGV. The CDR3 sequence is 14 residues long. Here the CDR3 DNA reads TGTGCCAGCAGCACACGACAGGGGGCCTACGAGCAGTACTTC. Translation gives CASSTRQGAYEQYF.

The CDR3 region has the DNA TGTGCCAGCAGCTCCCTGGACAGGGGAGACTACGAGCAGTACTTC. This codes for CASSSLDRGDYEQYF. The V call is TRBV11-2, the J call TRBJ2-7, with 9 bases fitting TRBD1. The germline CDR1 and CDR2 sequences are SGHAT and FQNNGV. The CDR3 extends over 15 amino acids. V trimming: 4 bases; J trimming: 3 bases; junction bases outside the gene matches: 7. Combining the CDR3 with reference TRBV11-2 and TRBJ2-7 gives the whole variable domain EAGVAQSPRYKIIEKRQSVAFWCNPISGHATLYWYQQILGQGPKLLIQFQNNGVVDDSQLPKDRFSAERLKGVDSTLKIQPAKLEDSAVYLCASSSLDRGDYEQYFGPGTRLTVT.

This clone has more than one count but fewer than ten. The J gene is TRBJ2-1, the V gene TRBV5-4; TRBD2 might be the D (6 bases). Per the germline V gene, CDR1 is SGHNT and CDR2 is YYREEE (reference sequence). There are 13 residues in the CDR3. V was trimmed by 2 bases and J by 9 bases, leaving 12 bases between them. CDR3 in DNA: TGTGCCAGCAGCTTTAGCGGAGACACTGAGCAGTTCTTC. Encoded protein: CASSFSGDTEQFF.

The V gene is TRBV5-1, the J gene TRBJ2-5; D unclear. This CDR3 has 14 residues. The ends were cut back, 0 bases at V and 0 bases at J, with 6 bases in the middle. Germline V gene lookup returns CDR1 SGHRS and CDR2 YFSETQ. CDR3 residues: CASSLVAYQETQYF. The DNA of the CDR3 is TGCGCCAGCAGCTTGGTAGCCTACCAAGAGACCCAGTACTTC.

This clone came up once. The chain has TRBV27 and TRBJ2-3; D perhaps matches TRBD2 (7 bases). The germline V gene encodes CDR1 MNHEY and CDR2 SMNVEV (reference sequence). Trimming took 5 bases from V and 6 from J, leaving 18 bases between them. This CDR3 has 15 amino acids. The CDR3 nucleotides are TGTGCCAGCAGTCCCACCACCCGGGGGGCGGATACGCAGTATTTT. Its translation is CASSPTTRGADTQYF.

The rearrangement links TRBV7-9 to TRBJ2-3; D possibly corresponds to TRBD2 (5 bases). The germline V gene encodes CDR1 SEHNR and CDR2 FQNEAQ (reference sequence). This CDR3 region has 14 residues. V was cut by 4 bases and J by 0 bases, with 8 bases left in between. CDR3 residues: CASSSSTSTDTQYF. CDR3 nucleotide sequence: TGTGCCAGCAGCTCTAGCACGAGCACAGATACGCAGTATTTT.

V gene TRBV30 combines with J gene TRBJ1-1; perhaps TRBD1 as D (6 bases). Germline assignment: CDR1 GTSNPN and CDR2 SVGIG (reference sequence). Deletions cut 1 base from V and 2 bases from J, with 20 bases between. This CDR3 comprises 17 residues. In DNA form, the CDR3 reads TGTGCCTGGAGTGGCTCCCAGGGGATCATGCTAAACACTGAAGCTTTCTTT. It encodes CAWSGSQGIMLNTEAFF.

The chain couples TRBV6-2 or TRBV6-3 to TRBJ2-1; 9 positions agree with TRBD1. Germline CDR1 reads MNHEY; CDR2 reads SVGEGT. The V gene end was trimmed by 4 bases and the J gene end by 2 bases; junction bases not matched to a gene: 9. CDR3 length equals 17 residues. The CDR3 loop reads CASSFSRDRVTYNEQFF. DNA for the CDR3: TGTGCCAGCAGTTTCAGCCGGGACAGGGTTACCTACAATGAGCAGTTCTTC.

V is TRBV7-9 and J is TRBJ2-1; the D gene is possibly TRBD2 (6 bases). This CDR3 region has 15 residues. The V end lost 5 bases, the J end lost 8 bases, and 19 bases lay between the germline ends. Germline V CDR1 and CDR2: SEHNR, FQNEAQ (reference sequence). The CDR3 protein is CASSLRDSVWDEQFF. Here the CDR3 DNA reads TGTGCCAGCAGCCTCCGGGACTCGGTGTGGGATGAGCAGTTCTTC.

The CDR3 sequence: CASSFRTGQITYEQYF. Here the CDR3 DNA reads TGTGCCAGCAGCTTTAGGACAGGGCAGATCACCTACGAGCAGTACTTC. This sequence joins TRBV7-8 and TRBJ2-7; 8 bases fit TRBD1. Germline V lookup: CDR1 SGHVS, CDR2 FQNEAQ. The V segment lost 3 bases and the J segment 2 bases; nucleotides outside the gene matches: 9. The length of the CDR3 is 16 residues.

The chain combines TRBV5-1 with TRBJ1-2; TRBD1 matches at 9 bases. This CDR3 has 14 residues. Germline CDR1 SGHRS, CDR2 YFSETQ. V gave up 4 bases and J gave up 5 bases; unmatched junction bases: 6. The CDR3 here is CASSKDRGTYGYTF. The CDR3 nucleotides are TGCGCCAGCAGCAAGGACAGGGGTACATATGGCTACACCTTC.

The chain recombines TRBV19 with TRBJ1-5; D remains ambiguous. This CDR3 has 14 residues. The V gene's germline CDR1 is LNHDA and CDR2 SQIVND (reference sequence). V lost 5 bases to trimming and J lost 3 bases, with 11 bases between them. The CDR3 DNA sequence: TGTGCCAGTAGTGCCGGGGTGAACAATCAGCCCCAGCATTTT. Protein: CASSAGVNNQPQHF.

This clone came up once. The CDR3: CASSSSRDRSSYEQYF. The CDR3, as DNA: TGTGCCAGCAGCTCAAGTAGGGACAGGTCCTCCTACGAGCAGTACTTC. V usage is TRBV9 and J usage is TRBJ2-7, with 8 bases aligning to TRBD1. The CDR3 has 16 amino acids. V shed 4 bases, J shed 0 bases, and the junction held 9 bases outside the gene matches. The V gene's germline CDR1 is SGDLS and CDR2 YYNGEE.

This CDR3 reads CASSPQLRRSDTQYF. CDR3 DNA: TGCGCCAGCAGCCCTCAATTAAGGAGGTCAGATACGCAGTATTTT. The chain links TRBV4-3 to TRBJ2-3, with TRBD2 as a possible D gene (5 bases). The CDR3 loop spans 15 amino acids. V lost 4 bases and J lost 4, with 15 bases in between. Germline values: CDR1 LGHNA, CDR2 YSLEER.

V gene TRBV6-5 combines with J gene TRBJ2-7; TRBD2 matches 10 bases. From germline, CDR1 is MNHEY and CDR2 SVGAGI. V gave up 0 bases and J gave up 1 base; unmatched junction bases: 3. This CDR3 comprises 16 residues. CDR3 sequence reads: CASSYSRLAGSYEQYF. CDR3 nucleotides: TGTGCCAGCAGTTACTCACGACTAGCGGGTTCCTACGAGCAGTACTTC.

The rearrangement uses TRBV6-5 and TRBJ2-1; D is possibly TRBD2 (5 bases). Germline V gives CDR1 MNHEY, CDR2 SVGAGI. The CDR3 loop spans 13 amino acids. V gave up 5 bases and J gave up 6 bases, with 11 bases separating them. For the CDR3, the DNA is TGTGCCAGCAGTACGCGGGCCCTCAATGAGCAGTTCTTC. It yields the protein CASSTRALNEQFF.

V usage is TRBV23-1 and J usage is TRBJ1-1; 9 bases are a match to TRBD1. TRBV23-1 is filed as an ORF, its function uncertain. CDR3 length: 17 amino acids. The V gene end was trimmed by 3 bases and the J gene end by 3 bases; junction bases not matched to a gene: 11. Here the CDR3 DNA reads TGCGCCAGCAGTCAGTTTCGACAGGGGGGGTGGCACACTGAAGCTTTCTTT. Protein product: CASSQFRQGGWHTEAFF.

Here the CDR3 reads CASSTFPGQESDYGYTF. CDR3 bases: TGTGCCAGCAGTACTTTTCCGGGACAGGAGTCTGACTATGGCTACACCTTC. J is TRBJ1-2 and V is TRBV6-2 or TRBV6-3; 8 bases are shared with TRBD1. The CDR3 is made up of 17 amino acids. After removal of 5 bases from V and 3 bases from J, the junction contained 14 bases not matched to a gene. CDR1 is MNHEY, CDR2 SVGEGT, per germline.

This chain joins TRBV10-1 and TRBJ1-2; 7 bases match TRBD1. Unmatched junction bases numbered 11, after V lost 5 bases and J lost 8 bases. Germline values: CDR1 WNHNN, CDR2 SYGVQD (reference sequence). There are 14 residues in the CDR3. For the CDR3, the DNA is TGCGCCAGCAGTCCCTCGGGACAGAACTCGGGCTACACCTTC. It encodes CASSPSGQNSGYTF.

This clone has just one count. The DNA of the CDR3 is TGTGCCAGCAGGACACAGGGGGTCTATGGCTACACCTTC. Translated, it gives CASRTQGVYGYTF. The chain joins TRBV6-5 to TRBJ1-2; 8 nucleotides align to TRBD1. Germline CDR1 and CDR2: MNHEY and SVGAGI. The ends lost 6 bases at V and 4 bases at J; junction bases unmatched: 4. CDR3 length: 13 amino acids.

The rearrangement links TRBV7-2 to TRBJ1-6; D uncertain. V was trimmed by 8 bases and J by 9 bases, leaving 14 bases between them. This CDR3 contains 13 residues. Germline V gene data show CDR1 as SGHTA and CDR2 as FQGNSA. CDR3 coding DNA: TGTGCCAGCGTTGGCAGAGGTCCTTCACCCCTCCACTTT. Its protein product is CASVGRGPSPLHF.

The chain joins TRBV27 to TRBJ2-3; a weak D match, TRBD1 (6 bases). From germline, CDR1 is MNHEY and CDR2 SMNVEV (reference sequence). The CDR3 has 15 residues. V was clipped by 2 bases and J by 3 bases, with 12 bases between them. The CDR3 coding sequence is TGTGCCAGCAGTTTACAGGGTAGGGGGACAGATACGCAGTATTTT. Its translation is CASSLQGRGTDTQYF.

The V and J genes are TRBV6-5 and TRBJ2-3; the D gene is possibly TRBD2 (7 bases). This CDR3 has 12 amino acids. CDR1 and CDR2 from the germline V gene are MNHEY and SVGAGI. In DNA form, the CDR3 reads TGTGCGACGGGAGGAGGGGGAGATACGCAGTATTTT. This codes for CATGGGGDTQYF.

The genes are TRBV7-2 and TRBJ2-7, with TRBD1 matching 8 bases. The germline V gene has CDR1 SGHTA and CDR2 FQGNSA. CDR3 size: 16 residues. J lost 3 bases, V lost 5 bases, and 12 bases had no gene match. The DNA of the CDR3 is TGTGCCAGCAGCATATCTACAGGGGGTTCCTACTACGAGCAGTACTTC. Its protein is CASSISTGGSYYEQYF.

This clone came up a few times. CDR3 in DNA: TGTGCCAGCAGCTTAAATCCCACAGGGGATTACAATGAGCAGTTCTTC. Protein product: CASSLNPTGDYNEQFF. This sequence joins TRBV7-3 and TRBJ2-1, with 7 bases identical to TRBD1. The junction had 7 bases not matched to a gene; V was cut back by 1 base and J by 4 bases. This CDR3 has 16 residues. Germline V CDR1 and CDR2: SGHTA, FQGTGA.

The chain combines TRBV7-2 with TRBJ2-5, with D hard to call. The V end lost 4 bases, the J end lost 5 bases, and 11 bases lay between the germline ends. The CDR3 covers 13 residues. CDR1 is SGHTA and CDR2 is FQGNSA in the germline V gene. The DNA for the CDR3 is TGTGCCAGCAGCTCAATGCGGTTGGAGACCCAGTACTTC. Its translation is CASSSMRLETQYF.

The chain uses TRBV6-2 or TRBV6-3 and TRBJ2-3; D is ambiguous. The V end lost 4 bases, the J end lost 6 bases, and 11 bases lay between the germline ends. The germline gives CDR1 MNHEY, CDR2 SVGEGT. There are 13 residues in the CDR3. The DNA of the CDR3 is TGTGCCAGCAGTTCCCGAGGAGTTGATACGCAGTATTTT. It yields the protein CASSSRGVDTQYF.

This clone was detected only a few times. The rearrangement links TRBV12-2 to TRBJ2-7; the table's D call of TRBD1 was not tested on the DNA. TRBV12-2 is marked as a pseudogene. This CDR3 spans 16 amino acids. This CDR3 is CASRCSSRDISYEQYF. As DNA, the CDR3 is TGTGCAAGTCGTTGTTCCTCCCGGGACATCTCCTACGAGCAGTACTTC.

This rearrangement joins TRBV28 to TRBJ1-5; the match to TRBD1 covers 7 bases. V lost 5 bases, J lost 0 bases, and 7 bases stayed unmatched. The germline V gene encodes CDR1 MDHEN and CDR2 SYDVKM. CDR3 length: 16 residues. CDR3 region: CASSNDRVDSNQPQHF. The DNA for the CDR3 is TGTGCCAGCAGTAACGACAGGGTCGATAGCAATCAGCCCCAGCATTTT.